Below, one T cell receptor (beta chain) is given with its context. The target antigen is unknown. Trimming took 8 bases from V and 1 from J, leaving 8 bases between them. The CDR3 sequence is 12 residues long. Germline values: CDR1 MNHEY, CDR2 SMNVEV (reference sequence). This sample is drawn from a study of cytomegalovirus exposure and HLA in healthy donors. Study-level background: Membership in the Caucasian-associated ancestry cluster was found for 81% of nearly 400 genotyped donors.

Study-wide results and limits: Reportedly, HLA-A and HLA-B alleles of most subjects were accurately predicted from TCR beta. An analysis done earlier found most TCR beta V segments productive about 90% or about 30% of the time.

Vbeta (60) and Jbeta (13) primers were used in the PCR. Profiling relied on immunoSEQ multiplex PCR, and the TCRdb table lists in-frame clones only, not all of them. Of 40,000 or so clones in the sample, around 70% are singletons; the top ten hold 6.3%. The sample taken for sequencing was PBMCs. The genes are TRBV27 and TRBJ1-1; D remains unclear. The clonotype comes from a man younger than 40 in good health and CMV-seronegative. The CDR3 region has the DNA TGTGCCAGCTTTAGACAGAACACTGAAGCTTTCTTT. Translating gives CASFRQNTEAFF.